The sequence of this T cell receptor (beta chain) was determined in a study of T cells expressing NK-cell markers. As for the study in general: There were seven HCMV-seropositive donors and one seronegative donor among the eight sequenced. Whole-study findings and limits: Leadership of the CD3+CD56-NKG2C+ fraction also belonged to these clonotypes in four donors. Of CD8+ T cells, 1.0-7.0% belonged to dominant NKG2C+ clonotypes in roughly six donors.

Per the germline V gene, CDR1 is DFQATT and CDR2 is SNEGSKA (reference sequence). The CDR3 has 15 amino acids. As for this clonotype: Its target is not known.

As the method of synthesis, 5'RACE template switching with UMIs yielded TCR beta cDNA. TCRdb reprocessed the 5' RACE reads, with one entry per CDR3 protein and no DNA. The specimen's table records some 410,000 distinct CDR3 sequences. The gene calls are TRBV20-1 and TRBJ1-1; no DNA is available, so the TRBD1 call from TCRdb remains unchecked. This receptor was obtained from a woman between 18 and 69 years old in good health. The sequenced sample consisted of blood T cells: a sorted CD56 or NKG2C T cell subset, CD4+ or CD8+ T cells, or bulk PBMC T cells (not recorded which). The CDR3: CSFKGRVPADTEAFF.